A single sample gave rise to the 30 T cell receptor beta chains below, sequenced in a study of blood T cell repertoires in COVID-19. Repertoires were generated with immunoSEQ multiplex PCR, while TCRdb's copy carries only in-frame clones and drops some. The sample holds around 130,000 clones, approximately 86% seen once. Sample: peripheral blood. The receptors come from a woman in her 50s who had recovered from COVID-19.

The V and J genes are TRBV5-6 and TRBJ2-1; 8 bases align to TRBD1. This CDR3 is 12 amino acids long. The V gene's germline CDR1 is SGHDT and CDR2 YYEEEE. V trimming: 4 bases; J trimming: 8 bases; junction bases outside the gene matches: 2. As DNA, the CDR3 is TGTGCCAGCAGCCTACAGGGGGATGAGCAGTTCTTC. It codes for CASSLQGDEQFF.

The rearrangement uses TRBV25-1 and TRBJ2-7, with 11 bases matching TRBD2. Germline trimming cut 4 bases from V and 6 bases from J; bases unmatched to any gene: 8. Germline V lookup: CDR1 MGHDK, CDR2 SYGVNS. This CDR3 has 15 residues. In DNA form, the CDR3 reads TGTGCCAGCAGTGTTCCTAGCGGGAGGAGACGCGAGCAGTACTTC. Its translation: CASSVPSGRRREQYF.

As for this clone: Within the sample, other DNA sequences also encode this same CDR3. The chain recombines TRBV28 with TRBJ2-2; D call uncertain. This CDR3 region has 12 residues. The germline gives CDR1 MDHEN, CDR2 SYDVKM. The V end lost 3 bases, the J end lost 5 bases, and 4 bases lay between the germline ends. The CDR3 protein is CASSLRTGELFF. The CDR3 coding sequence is TGTGCCAGCAGTTTGCGAACCGGGGAGCTGTTTTTT.

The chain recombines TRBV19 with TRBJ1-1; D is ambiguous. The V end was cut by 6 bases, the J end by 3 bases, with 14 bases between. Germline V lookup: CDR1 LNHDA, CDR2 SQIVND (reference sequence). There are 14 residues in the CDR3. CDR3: CASRDWLGDTEAFF. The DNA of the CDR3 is TGTGCCAGTAGGGACTGGTTGGGCGACACTGAAGCTTTCTTT.

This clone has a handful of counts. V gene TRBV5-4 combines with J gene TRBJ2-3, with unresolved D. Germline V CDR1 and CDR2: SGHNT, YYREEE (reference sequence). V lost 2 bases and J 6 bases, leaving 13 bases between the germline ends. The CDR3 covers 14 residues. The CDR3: CASSFEESGDTQYF. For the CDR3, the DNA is TGTGCCAGCAGCTTTGAGGAATCCGGGGATACGCAGTATTTT.

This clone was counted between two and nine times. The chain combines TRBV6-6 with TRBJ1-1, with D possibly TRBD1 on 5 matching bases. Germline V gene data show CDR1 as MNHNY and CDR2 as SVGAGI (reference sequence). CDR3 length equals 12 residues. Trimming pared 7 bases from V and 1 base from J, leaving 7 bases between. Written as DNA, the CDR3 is TGTGCCAGCACGGGGGGGAACACTGAAGCTTTCTTT. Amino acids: CASTGGNTEAFF.

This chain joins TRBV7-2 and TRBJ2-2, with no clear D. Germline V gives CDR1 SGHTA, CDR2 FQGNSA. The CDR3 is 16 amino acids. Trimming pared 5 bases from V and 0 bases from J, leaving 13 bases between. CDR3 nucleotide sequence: TGTGCCAGCAGCCTCTTGCGGCTGGCGAACACCGGGGAGCTGTTTTTT. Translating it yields CASSLLRLANTGELFF.

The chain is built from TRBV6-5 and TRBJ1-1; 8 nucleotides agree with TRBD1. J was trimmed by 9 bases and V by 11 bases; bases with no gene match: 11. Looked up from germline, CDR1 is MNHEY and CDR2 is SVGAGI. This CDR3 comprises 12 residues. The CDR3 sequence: CAARKDRVKAFF. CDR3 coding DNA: TGTGCCGCACGTAAGGACAGGGTGAAAGCTTTCTTT.

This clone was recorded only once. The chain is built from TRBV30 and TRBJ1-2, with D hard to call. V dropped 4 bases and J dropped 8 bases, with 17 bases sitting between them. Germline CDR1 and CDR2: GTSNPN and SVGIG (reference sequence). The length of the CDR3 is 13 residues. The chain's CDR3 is CAWNLGEHLGYTF. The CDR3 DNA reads TGTGCCTGGAATCTCGGGGAACACCTCGGCTACACCTTC.

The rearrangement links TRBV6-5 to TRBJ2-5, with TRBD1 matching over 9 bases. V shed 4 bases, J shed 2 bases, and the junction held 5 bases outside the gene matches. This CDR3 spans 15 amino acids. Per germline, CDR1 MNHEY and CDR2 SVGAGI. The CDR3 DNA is TGTGCCAGCAGTTCTCCGGGACAGGGACAAGAGACCCAGTACTTC. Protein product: CASSSPGQGQETQYF.

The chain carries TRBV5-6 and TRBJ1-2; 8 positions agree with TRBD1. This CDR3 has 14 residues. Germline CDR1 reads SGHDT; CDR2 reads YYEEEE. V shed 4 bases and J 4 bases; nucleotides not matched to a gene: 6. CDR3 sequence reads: CASSLRQGSYGYTF. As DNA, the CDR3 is TGTGCCAGCAGCCTCCGACAGGGGTCCTATGGCTACACCTTC.

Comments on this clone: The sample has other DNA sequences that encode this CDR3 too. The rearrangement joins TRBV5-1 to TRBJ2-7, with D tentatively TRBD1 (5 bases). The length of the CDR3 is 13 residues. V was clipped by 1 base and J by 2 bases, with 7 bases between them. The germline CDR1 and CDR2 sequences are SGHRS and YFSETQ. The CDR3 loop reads CASSLTGPYEQYF. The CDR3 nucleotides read TGCGCCAGCAGCTTGACAGGACCCTACGAGCAGTACTTC.

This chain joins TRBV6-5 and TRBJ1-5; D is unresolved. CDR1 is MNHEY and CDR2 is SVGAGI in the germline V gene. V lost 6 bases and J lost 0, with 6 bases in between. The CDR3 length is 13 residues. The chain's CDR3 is CASRSDSNQPQHF. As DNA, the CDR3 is TGTGCCAGCAGATCAGATAGCAATCAGCCCCAGCATTTT.

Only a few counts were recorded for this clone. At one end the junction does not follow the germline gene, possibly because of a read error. CDR3 sequence (DNA): TGTGCCAGCAACCAAGGGAGTTTGGGACAGCCTATTTTCTTC. It yields the protein CASNQGSLGQPIFF. The chain has TRBV3-1 (or the pseudogene TRBV3-2) and TRBJ2-1, with 7 bases matching TRBD1. The CDR3 covers 14 residues. Germline CDR1 LGHDT, CDR2 YNNKEL (reference sequence).

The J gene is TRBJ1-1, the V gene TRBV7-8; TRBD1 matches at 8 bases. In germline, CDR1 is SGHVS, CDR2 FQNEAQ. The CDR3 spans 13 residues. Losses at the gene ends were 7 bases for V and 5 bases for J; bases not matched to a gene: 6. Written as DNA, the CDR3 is TGTGCCAGCAACGTCAGGGGGCAAACTGAAGCTTTCTTT. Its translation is CASNVRGQTEAFF.

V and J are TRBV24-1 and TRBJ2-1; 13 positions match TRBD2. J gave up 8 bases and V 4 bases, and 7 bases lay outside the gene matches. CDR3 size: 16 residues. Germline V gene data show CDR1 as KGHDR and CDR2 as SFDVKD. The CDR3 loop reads CATSDPLAGGPDEQFF. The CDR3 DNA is TGTGCCACCAGTGACCCACTAGCGGGAGGGCCGGATGAGCAGTTCTTC.

CDR3 protein: CAWSVQELRTGELFF. CDR3 in DNA: TGTGCCTGGAGTGTACAGGAACTCAGGACCGGGGAGCTGTTTTTT. The V call is TRBV30, the J call TRBJ2-2; D is possibly TRBD1 (5 bases). Trimming cost V 0 bases and J 5 bases, with 13 bases left between them. Germline V gene sequence: CDR1 GTSNPN, CDR2 SVGIG (reference sequence). The CDR3 length is 15 residues. The variable domain in full, with the rest retrieved from reference TRBV30 and TRBJ2-2, is SQTIHQWPATLVQPVGSPLSLECTVEGTSNPNLYWYRQAAGRGLQLLFYSVGIGQISSEVPQNLSASRPQDRQFILSSKKLLLSDSGFYLCAWSVQELRTGELFFGEGSRLTVL.

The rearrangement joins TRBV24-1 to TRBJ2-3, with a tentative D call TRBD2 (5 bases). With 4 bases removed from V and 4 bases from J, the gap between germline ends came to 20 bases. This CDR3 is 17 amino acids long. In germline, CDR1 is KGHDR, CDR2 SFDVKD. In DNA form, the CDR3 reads TGTGCCACCAGTGACCCAACGAGGGATAAGTTCTCAGATACGCAGTATTTT. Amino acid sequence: CATSDPTRDKFSDTQYF.

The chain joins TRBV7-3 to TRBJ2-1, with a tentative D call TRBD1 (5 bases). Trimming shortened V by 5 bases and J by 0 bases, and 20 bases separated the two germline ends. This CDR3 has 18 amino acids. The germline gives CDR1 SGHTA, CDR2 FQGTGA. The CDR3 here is CASSEKGIPSPSYNEQFF. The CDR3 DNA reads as TGTGCCAGCAGCGAAAAGGGGATCCCCTCTCCCTCCTACAATGAGCAGTTCTTC.

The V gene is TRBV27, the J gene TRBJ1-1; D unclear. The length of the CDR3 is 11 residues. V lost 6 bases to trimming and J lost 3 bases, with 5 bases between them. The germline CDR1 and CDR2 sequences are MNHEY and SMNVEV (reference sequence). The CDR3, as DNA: TGTGCCAGCAGGGCTCACACTGAAGCTTTCTTT. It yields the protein CASRAHTEAFF.

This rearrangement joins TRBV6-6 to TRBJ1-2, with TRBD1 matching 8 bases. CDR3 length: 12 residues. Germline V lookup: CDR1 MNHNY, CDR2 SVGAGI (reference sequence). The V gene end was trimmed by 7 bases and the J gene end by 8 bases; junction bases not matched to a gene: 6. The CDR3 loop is CASTPQGGGYTF. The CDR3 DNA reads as TGTGCCAGCACCCCACAGGGGGGGGGCTACACCTTC.

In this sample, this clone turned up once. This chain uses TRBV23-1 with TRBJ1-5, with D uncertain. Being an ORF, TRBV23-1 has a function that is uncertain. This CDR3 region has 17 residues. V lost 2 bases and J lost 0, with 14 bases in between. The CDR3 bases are TGCGCCAGCAGTCAAGCTAGGAACTCCTGTAGCAATCAGCCCCAGCATTTT. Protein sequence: CASSQARNSCSNQPQHF.

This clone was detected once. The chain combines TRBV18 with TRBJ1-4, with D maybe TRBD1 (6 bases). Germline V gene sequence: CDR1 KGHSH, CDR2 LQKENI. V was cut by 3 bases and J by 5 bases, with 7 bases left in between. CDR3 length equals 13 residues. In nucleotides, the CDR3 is TGTGCCAGCTCACCCGGACAGAATGAAAAACTGTTTTTT. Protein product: CASSPGQNEKLFF.

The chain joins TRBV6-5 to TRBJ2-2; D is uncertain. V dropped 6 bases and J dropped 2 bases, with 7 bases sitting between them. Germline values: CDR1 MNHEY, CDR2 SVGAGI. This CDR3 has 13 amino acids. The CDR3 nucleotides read TGTGCCAGCAGCTTTCTTAACACCGGGGAGCTGTTTTTT. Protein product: CASSFLNTGELFF.

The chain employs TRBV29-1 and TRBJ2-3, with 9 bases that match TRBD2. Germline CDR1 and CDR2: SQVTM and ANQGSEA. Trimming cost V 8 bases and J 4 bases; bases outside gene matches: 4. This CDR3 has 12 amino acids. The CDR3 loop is CSFLAGADTQYF. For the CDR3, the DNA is TGCAGCTTCTTAGCGGGAGCAGATACGCAGTATTTT.

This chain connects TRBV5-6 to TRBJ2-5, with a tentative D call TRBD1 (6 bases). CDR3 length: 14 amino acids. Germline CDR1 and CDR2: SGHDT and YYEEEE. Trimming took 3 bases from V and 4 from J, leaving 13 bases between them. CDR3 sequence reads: CASSSLQGGETQYF. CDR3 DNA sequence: TGTGCCAGCAGCTCGCTACAGGGCGGAGAGACCCAGTACTTC.

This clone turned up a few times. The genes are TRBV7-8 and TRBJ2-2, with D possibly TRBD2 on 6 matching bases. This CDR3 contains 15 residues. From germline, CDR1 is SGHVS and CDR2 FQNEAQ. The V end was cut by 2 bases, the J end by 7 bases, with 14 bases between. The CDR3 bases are TGTGCCAGCAGCTTAACGGGAGATCTTATCGGGGAGCTGTTTTTT. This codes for CASSLTGDLIGELFF.

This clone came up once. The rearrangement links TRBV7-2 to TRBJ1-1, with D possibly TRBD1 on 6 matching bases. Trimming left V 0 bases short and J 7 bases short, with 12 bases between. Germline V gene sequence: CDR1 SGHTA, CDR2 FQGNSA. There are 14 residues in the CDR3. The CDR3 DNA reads TGTGCCAGCAGCTTAGCGCTGATAGGGGGTGAAGCTTTCTTT. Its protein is CASSLALIGGEAFF.

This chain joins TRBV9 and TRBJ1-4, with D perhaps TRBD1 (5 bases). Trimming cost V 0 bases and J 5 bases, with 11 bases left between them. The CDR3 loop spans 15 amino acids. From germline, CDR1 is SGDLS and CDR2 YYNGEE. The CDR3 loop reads CASSVDQGQNEKLFF. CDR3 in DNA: TGTGCCAGCAGCGTAGATCAGGGTCAAAATGAAAAACTGTTTTTT.

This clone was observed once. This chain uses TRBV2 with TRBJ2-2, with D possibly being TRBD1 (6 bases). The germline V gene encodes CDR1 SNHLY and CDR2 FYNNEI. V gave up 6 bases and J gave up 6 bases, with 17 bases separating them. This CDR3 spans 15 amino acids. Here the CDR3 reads CASRPGTFRAGELFF. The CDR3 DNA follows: TGTGCCAGCAGACCTGGGACATTTCGGGCCGGGGAGCTGTTTTTT.